These 28 T cell receptor beta chains were all obtained from the same sample, sequenced in a study of cytomegalovirus exposure and HLA in healthy donors. This PCR relied on a set of 60 Vbeta primers and 13 Jbeta primers. Assay used: immunoSEQ multiplex PCR; TCRdb lists only in-frame clones, some missing. The sample lists roughly 76,000 clones, 75% to 90% seen once, with approximately 1.9% in the top ten. The material sequenced was PBMCs. The source is a woman in her twenties or thirties in good health and CMV-seronegative.

This clone has a handful of counts. J is TRBJ2-7 and V is TRBV19; maybe TRBD1 (5 bases). V was cut by 3 bases and J by 2 bases, with 14 bases left in between. The CDR3 loop spans 15 amino acids. CDR1 is LNHDA and CDR2 is SQIVND in the germline V gene (reference sequence). The CDR3 protein is CASSIRRSGTYEQYF. The CDR3 DNA sequence: TGTGCCAGTAGTATCCGCCGGTCAGGGACCTACGAGCAGTACTTC.

J is TRBJ1-1 and V is TRBV29-1, with 8 bases fitting TRBD1. The CDR3 has 14 amino acids. J gave up 2 bases and V 6 bases, and 8 bases lay outside the gene matches. Germline-derived CDR1 and CDR2 are SQVTM and ANQGSEA. The CDR3 loop is CSVGRTGRNTEAFF. CDR3 DNA: TGCAGCGTGGGCCGGACAGGGCGAAACACTGAAGCTTTCTTT.

CDR3 bases: TGTGCCAGCAGACTAGCGGGATGGGATTCCTACGAGCAGTACTTC. Its protein product is CASRLAGWDSYEQYF. The chain combines TRBV2 with TRBJ2-7, with 10 bases fitting TRBD2. This CDR3 region has 15 residues. The ends lost 6 bases at V and 1 base at J; junction bases unmatched: 6. CDR1 and CDR2 (germline): SNHLY, FYNNEI.

The genes are TRBV19 and TRBJ1-2; no definite D call. V gave up 7 bases and J gave up 3 bases, with 12 bases separating them. This CDR3 has 13 amino acids. The V gene's germline CDR1 is LNHDA and CDR2 SQIVND (reference sequence). CDR3 amino acids: CASMRAEDYGYTF. CDR3 sequence (DNA): TGTGCCAGTATGCGGGCGGAGGACTATGGCTACACCTTC. The variable domain in full, with the rest retrieved from reference TRBV19 and TRBJ1-2, is DGGITQSPKYLFRKEGQNVTLSCEQNLNHDAMYWYRQDPGQGLRLIYYSQIVNDFQKGDIAEGYSVSREKKESFPLTVTSAQKNPTAFYLCASMRAEDYGYTFGSGTRLTVV.

The chain combines TRBV5-6 with TRBJ1-5; D is possibly TRBD1 (6 bases). V shed 4 bases and J shed 5 bases, with 10 bases lying between them. The CDR3 is 13 residues long. Germline CDR1 SGHDT, CDR2 YYEEEE. The CDR3 reads CASSAGQHQPQHF. DNA for the CDR3: TGTGCCAGCAGCGCCGGACAGCATCAGCCCCAGCATTTT.

The rearrangement uses TRBV27 and TRBJ2-2; D is unresolved. V dropped 2 bases and J dropped 1 base, with 2 bases sitting between them. The CDR3 is 13 residues long. Germline lookup yields CDR1 MNHEY and CDR2 SMNVEV (reference sequence). The CDR3 DNA sequence: TGTGCCAGCAGTTTACTGAACACCGGGGAGCTGTTTTTT. Amino acid sequence: CASSLLNTGELFF.

This chain joins TRBV5-1 and TRBJ1-6, with 9 bases fitting TRBD1. The CDR3 contains 15 residues. The germline gives CDR1 SGHRS, CDR2 YFSETQ. V dropped 4 bases and J dropped 4; count of bases not matched to a gene: 3. The CDR3 reads CASSPDRGYNSPLHF. In DNA form, the CDR3 reads TGCGCCAGCAGCCCGGACAGGGGATATAATTCACCCCTCCACTTT.

The gene calls are TRBV23-1 and TRBJ1-1; 7 bases align to TRBD1. TRBV23-1 is designated an ORF whose function remains uncertain. CDR3 length: 16 residues. The V and J ends lost 3 bases and 1 base, in that order; junction bases with no gene match: 8. CDR3 nucleotide sequence: TGCGCCAGCAGTCACTCAGACAGACAGGGGAACACTGAAGCTTTCTTT. It is translated as CASSHSDRQGNTEAFF.

This clone has just one count. This CDR3 is CASSVIGLAGVGANVLTF. CDR3 DNA: TGCGCCAGCAGTGTAATTGGGCTAGCGGGAGTTGGGGCCAACGTCCTGACTTTC. The chain uses TRBV10-1 and TRBJ2-6, with 10 bases lining up with TRBD2. Unmatched junction bases numbered 9, after V lost 4 bases and J lost 3 bases. The V gene's germline CDR1 is WNHNN and CDR2 SYGVQD (reference sequence). The CDR3 runs to 18 residues.

This clone has a single count. The CDR3 is CAITGGTYGRPTEAFF. DNA for the CDR3: TGTGCCATCACCGGGGGGACCTACGGACGTCCCACTGAAGCTTTCTTT. J is TRBJ1-1 and V is TRBV10-3; tentatively, D is TRBD1 (5 bases). Trimming took off 7 bases at V and 4 bases at J, with 22 bases between the two ends. Germline-derived CDR1 and CDR2 are ENHRY and SYGVKD. The CDR3 loop spans 16 amino acids.

The chain couples TRBV10-3 to TRBJ1-4; 12 nucleotides agree with TRBD1. This CDR3 contains 16 residues. Germline values: CDR1 ENHRY, CDR2 SYGVKD. V lost 0 bases to trimming and J lost 6 bases; unmatched junction nucleotides: 2. CDR3 in amino acids: CAISESGQGADEKLFF. For the CDR3, the DNA is TGTGCCATCAGTGAGTCGGGACAGGGGGCCGATGAAAAACTGTTTTTT.

The chain links TRBV16 to TRBJ1-2; the D gene is possibly TRBD1 (5 bases). The CDR3 is 17 amino acids. The germline gives CDR1 KGHSY, CDR2 FQNENV. V was pared by 4 bases and J by 2 bases, with 20 bases between. The CDR3 bases are TGTGCCAGCAGCCCGACCCAGCTTCCGGACAAGAACTATGGCTACACCTTC. Encoded protein: CASSPTQLPDKNYGYTF.

V and J are TRBV5-4 and TRBJ1-4; D may be TRBD1 (5 bases). Trimming stripped 2 bases from V and 0 bases from J, with 8 bases between. The CDR3 covers 15 residues. The germline V gene encodes CDR1 SGHNT and CDR2 YYREEE (reference sequence). In nucleotides, the CDR3 is TGTGCCAGCAGCTTACAAGGGGCAACTAATGAAAAACTGTTTTTT. Protein: CASSLQGATNEKLFF.

The J gene is TRBJ1-1, the V gene TRBV5-6; no reliable D call. CDR1 is SGHDT, CDR2 YYEEEE, per germline. Trimming removed 1 base from V and 3 bases from J, with 4 bases in between. The CDR3 consists of 12 residues. Here the CDR3 reads CASSLSYTEAFF. The CDR3 DNA reads TGTGCCAGCAGCTTGTCATACACTGAAGCTTTCTTT.

The rearrangement joins TRBV19 to TRBJ1-4, with TRBD1 as a possible D gene (6 bases). The V gene's germline CDR1 is LNHDA and CDR2 SQIVND (reference sequence). This CDR3 spans 14 amino acids. With 4 bases removed from V and 7 bases from J, the gap between germline ends came to 13 bases. CDR3 DNA sequence: TGTGCCAGTAGTAACAGGGCGCGTGGTGAAAAACTGTTTTTT. As protein: CASSNRARGEKLFF. Supplemented by reference TRBV19 and TRBJ1-4, the full variable domain reads DGGITQSPKYLFRKEGQNVTLSCEQNLNHDAMYWYRQDPGQGLRLIYYSQIVNDFQKGDIAEGYSVSREKKESFPLTVTSAQKNPTAFYLCASSNRARGEKLFFGSGTQLSVL.

V gene TRBV6-5 combines with J gene TRBJ2-2; D gene unclear. CDR3 size: 15 residues. Trimming pared 0 bases from V and 0 bases from J, leaving 5 bases between. Germline V gene data show CDR1 as MNHEY and CDR2 as SVGAGI. CDR3 sequence: CASSYSRANTGELFF. The CDR3 coding sequence is TGTGCCAGCAGTTACTCGAGAGCGAACACCGGGGAGCTGTTTTTT.

This clone was observed a few times. The gene calls are TRBV4-2 and TRBJ2-2; 10 nucleotides align to TRBD2. Germline V gene data show CDR1 as LGHNA and CDR2 as YNFKEQ. V dropped 1 base and J dropped 7; count of bases not matched to a gene: 6. The CDR3 extends over 16 amino acids. CDR3 bases: TGTGCCAGCAGCCAAGCCAGCGGGAGGGGTGGCGGGGAGCTGTTTTTT. This codes for CASSQASGRGGGELFF.

This clone showed up just once. The chain employs TRBV6-5 and TRBJ1-6, with 9 bases matching TRBD1. The ends lost 4 bases at V and 7 bases at J; junction bases unmatched: 5. The CDR3 sequence is 15 residues long. Per the germline V gene, CDR1 is MNHEY and CDR2 is SVGAGI. The CDR3 region is CASSSTGTGNSPLHF. The CDR3 DNA is TGTGCCAGCAGTTCTACCGGGACAGGGAATTCACCCCTCCACTTT.

V is TRBV28 and J is TRBJ2-7, with D perhaps matching TRBD1 (6 bases). V lost 7 bases and J lost 0, with 16 bases in between. This CDR3 contains 15 residues. In germline, CDR1 is MDHEN, CDR2 SYDVKM. The CDR3 coding sequence is TGTGCCAGCACCGAACACACAGGGTTCTCCTACGAGCAGTACTTC. Translation: CASTEHTGFSYEQYF. The whole variable domain, remainder taken from reference TRBV28 and TRBJ2-7, is DVKVTQSSRYLVKRTGEKVFLECVQDMDHENMFWYRQDPGLGLRLIYFSYDVKMKEKGDIPEGYSVSREKKERFSLILESASTNQTSMYLCASTEHTGFSYEQYFGPGTRLTVT.

This sequence joins TRBV4-2 and TRBJ2-7; D call uncertain. There are 15 residues in the CDR3. Trimming left V 1 base short and J 3 bases short, with 13 bases between. The germline V gene has CDR1 LGHNA and CDR2 YNFKEQ. The CDR3 loop is CASSQAQESSYEQYF. Written as DNA, the CDR3 is TGTGCCAGCAGCCAAGCTCAAGAATCTAGCTACGAGCAGTACTTC.

This rearrangement joins TRBV11-2 to TRBJ2-1; 11 bases line up with TRBD2. J lost 7 bases, V lost 5 bases, and 7 bases had no gene match. In germline, CDR1 is SGHAT, CDR2 FQNNGV. The CDR3 is made up of 15 amino acids. The CDR3 here is CASSRTSGSPNEQFF. The DNA for the CDR3 is TGTGCCAGCAGCCGAACTAGCGGGAGTCCGAATGAGCAGTTCTTC.

A note on this clone: This CDR3 fails to terminate in the conserved phenylalanine or tryptophan, so it likely reflects a read error. The DNA is left out, because the CDR3 cannot be placed on it with certainty; the CDR3 is given as TCRdb lists it. The chain uses TRBV7-9 and TRBJ2-3; the table calls TRBD2, which could not be checked here. Germline-derived CDR1 and CDR2 are SEHNR and FQNEAQ (reference sequence). The CDR3 spans 9 residues, counting both ends. The CDR3 loop is CASSLAAGL.

The rearrangement joins TRBV27 to TRBJ2-7; perhaps TRBD1 as D (5 bases). Germline V gene data show CDR1 as MNHEY and CDR2 as SMNVEV (reference sequence). The CDR3 sequence is 13 residues long. The V end was cut by 2 bases, the J end by 1 base, with 6 bases between. The CDR3 loop reads CASSLHRSYEQYF. DNA of the CDR3: TGTGCCAGCAGTTTACACAGGTCCTACGAGCAGTACTTC.

The J gene is TRBJ2-5, the V gene TRBV9; D might be TRBD2 (7 bases). The CDR3 sequence is 15 residues long. V dropped 4 bases and J dropped 2 bases, with 15 bases sitting between them. The germline gives CDR1 SGDLS, CDR2 YYNGEE. The CDR3 protein is CASSPRGGGQETQYF. CDR3 nucleotide sequence: TGTGCCAGCAGCCCCCGGGGAGGGGGACAAGAGACCCAGTACTTC.

V is TRBV5-1 and J is TRBJ2-5; 9 bases line up with TRBD2. The DNA end is more similar to TRBJ2-7, so the J call may be wrong. Germline CDR1 is SGHRS and CDR2 is YFSETQ. This CDR3 is 15 amino acids long. For the CDR3, the DNA is TGCGCCAGCAGCTTGTGGCGGGAGGGGTACTACGAGCAGTACTTC. As protein: CASSLWREGYYEQYF.

This chain connects TRBV6-6 to TRBJ2-7; TRBD2 matches 11 bases. The CDR3 is 15 amino acids. The germline gives CDR1 MNHNY, CDR2 SVGAGI (reference sequence). V lost 5 bases, J lost 5 bases, and 8 bases stayed unmatched. The CDR3 DNA follows: TGTGCCAGCAGTCACGGGACTAGCGGAGCTCACGAGCAGTACTTC. It is translated as CASSHGTSGAHEQYF.

The chain is built from TRBV6-5 and TRBJ1-1; TRBD1 might be the D (6 bases). This CDR3 comprises 15 residues. V was pared by 7 bases and J by 2 bases, with 17 bases between. CDR1 and CDR2 from the germline V gene are MNHEY and SVGAGI. The CDR3, as DNA: TGTGCCAGCATCACACGGTGGGGGCTAAACACTGAAGCTTTCTTT. Amino acids: CASITRWGLNTEAFF.

The genes are TRBV5-1 and TRBJ1-6; the match to TRBD1 covers 9 bases. The CDR3 is 15 residues long. Germline V CDR1 and CDR2: SGHRS, YFSETQ. V shed 1 base, J shed 10 bases, and the junction held 6 bases outside the gene matches. Here the CDR3 reads CASSLWTGADSPLHF. The CDR3 nucleotides are TGCGCCAGCAGCTTGTGGACAGGGGCAGACTCACCCCTCCACTTT. Based on the CDR3 plus reference TRBV5-1 and TRBJ1-6, the full variable domain is KAGVTQTPRYLIKTRGQQVTLSCSPISGHRSVSWYQQTPGQGLQFLFEYFSETQRNKGNFPGRFSGRQFSNSRSEMNVSTLELGDSALYLCASSLWTGADSPLHFGNGTRLTVT.